The 23 T cell receptor beta chains reported below all come from one sample, sequenced in a study of post-analysis software for immune sequencing data. Findings and caveats of the study: Compared with controls, patients had more of roughly five TRBV segments, including TRBV5-6, TRBV5-1 and TRBV20-1.

Antigens for these TCRs are unknown. Prepared TCR beta cDNA libraries contained unique molecular identifiers. TCRdb itself ran the PCR reads through MiXCR, one entry per CDR3 protein. The data show about 540,000 distinct CDR3 sequences, around 31% seen once. Input material: blood. The origin of the receptors is a girl between 2 and 17 years old with multiple sclerosis.

The DNA for the CDR3 is TGTGCCACCAGTGAACGGGGGGCGGGACTCCTCACAGATACGCAGTATTTT. Translated: CATSERGAGLLTDTQYF. The chain uses TRBV24-1 and TRBJ2-3; possibly TRBD2 for D (7 bases). V was cut by 4 bases and J by 2 bases, with 18 bases left in between. The germline V gene encodes CDR1 KGHDR and CDR2 SFDVKD. The CDR3 runs to 17 residues.

This clonotype was counted a few times. This sequence joins TRBV15 and TRBJ2-7, with TRBD1 identical over 7 bases. Matching the DNA end better, TRBJ2-5 makes the J call doubtful. CDR3 length: 15 residues. Germline CDR1 LNHNV, CDR2 YYDKDF (reference sequence). CDR3 DNA: TGTGCCACCAGCAGAGAAAAAGGGGGCCCAGAGACCCAGTACTTC. Translation gives CATSREKGGPETQYF.

The table lists this clonotype with a few counts. The chain is built from TRBV3-1 and TRBJ2-5; D is perhaps TRBD1 or TRBD2 (5 bases each). V lost 3 bases and J 5 bases, leaving 10 bases between the germline ends. The CDR3 totals 13 residues. Germline assignment: CDR1 LGHDT and CDR2 YNNKEL (reference sequence). CDR3 sequence reads: CASSHGGQETQYF. CDR3 DNA sequence: TGTGCCAGCAGCCATGGGGGTCAGGAGACCCAGTACTTC.

The V call is TRBV2, the J call TRBJ1-2; maybe TRBD1 (5 bases). Looked up from germline, CDR1 is SNHLY and CDR2 is FYNNEI. The germline V and J ends were trimmed by 6 bases and 2 bases, with 13 bases remaining between them. There are 14 residues in the CDR3. CDR3 coding DNA: TGTGCCAGCAGCGGGGGTCTTACAAACTATGGCTACACCTTC. Translating gives CASSGGLTNYGYTF. The entire variable domain, with the rest obtained from reference TRBV2 and TRBJ1-2, is as follows: EPEVTQTPSHQVTQMGQEVILRCVPISNHLYFYWYRQILGQKVEFLVSFYNNEISEKSEIFDDQFSVERPDGSNFTLKIRSTKLEDSAMYFCASSGGLTNYGYTFGSGTRLTVV.

The rearrangement links TRBV5-1 to TRBJ2-7, with 7 bases that match TRBD2. CDR3 size: 14 residues. Germline V gene data show CDR1 as SGHRS and CDR2 as YFSETQ. V was clipped by 0 bases and J by 5 bases; unmatched bases: 5. CDR3 protein: CASSLGLADDEQYF. For the CDR3, the DNA is TGCGCCAGCAGCTTGGGACTAGCTGACGACGAGCAGTACTTC. The complete variable domain, with remaining parts taken from reference TRBV5-1 and TRBJ2-7, reads KAGVTQTPRYLIKTRGQQVTLSCSPISGHRSVSWYQQTPGQGLQFLFEYFSETQRNKGNFPGRFSGRQFSNSRSEMNVSTLELGDSALYLCASSLGLADDEQYFGPGTRLTVT.

In this sample, this clonotype turned up a few times. The chain couples TRBV12-3 or TRBV12-4 to TRBJ1-4; D not resolved. The CDR3 spans 14 residues. With 1 base removed from V and 8 bases from J, the gap between germline ends came to 11 bases. CDR3 sequence: CASSLVQFGEKLFF. In DNA, the CDR3 is TGTGCCAGCAGTTTAGTTCAGTTCGGCGAAAAACTGTTTTTT.

The chain's CDR3 is CASRTQGPSDGYTF. CDR3 bases: TGTGCCAGCCGCACACAGGGACCCTCGGATGGCTACACCTTC. The V gene is TRBV2, the J gene TRBJ1-2, with a possible D match to TRBD1 (6 bases). CDR1 SNHLY and CDR2 FYNNEI come from the germline V gene. V lost 8 bases, J lost 6 bases, and 19 bases lay in between. The CDR3 runs to 14 residues.

This clonotype was detected many times. V usage is TRBV4-1 and J usage is TRBJ2-7, with D tentatively TRBD1 or TRBD2 (5 bases each). The CDR3 has 14 residues. Trimming took off 1 base at V and 0 bases at J, with 7 bases between the two ends. Germline-derived CDR1 and CDR2 are MGHRA and YSYEKL. The CDR3 bases are TGCGCCAGCAGCCAAGCTGGGGGCTCCTACGAGCAGTACTTC. It specifies CASSQAGGSYEQYF.

Concerning this clonotype itself: Germline is not matched at one junction end, which may reflect a read error. The chain has TRBV4-2 and TRBJ2-7; 12 bases agree with TRBD2. This CDR3 is 15 amino acids long. The germline CDR1 and CDR2 sequences are LGHNA and YNFKEQ. DNA of the CDR3: TGTGCCGGCAGCTCGGAACTAGCGGGGGGCTACGAGCAGTACTTC. Protein: CAGSSELAGGYEQYF.

This chain uses TRBV9 with TRBJ2-3; either TRBD1 or TRBD2 may fit D (5 bases each). Germline V gene sequence: CDR1 SGDLS, CDR2 YYNGEE. The CDR3 consists of 14 residues. Trimming pared 6 bases from V and 2 bases from J, leaving 13 bases between. Here the CDR3 reads CASNRRSNTDTQYF. Here the CDR3 DNA reads TGTGCCAGCAACAGGAGGTCTAACACAGATACGCAGTATTTT.

V is TRBV12-3 or TRBV12-4 and J is TRBJ2-1; 7 bases line up with TRBD1. The CDR3 length is 13 residues. V shed 8 bases and J 10 bases; nucleotides not matched to a gene: 11. The CDR3 DNA follows: TGTGCCAGCGGGGACAGTAGCCAGCTGGAGCAGTTCTTC. Translation gives CASGDSSQLEQFF.

This clonotype was observed once. The V and J genes are TRBV2 and TRBJ1-5, with a possible D match to TRBD1 (5 bases). Germline V gene sequence: CDR1 SNHLY, CDR2 FYNNEI. V was clipped by 6 bases and J by 6 bases, with 18 bases between them. The CDR3 extends over 15 amino acids. The CDR3 coding sequence is TGTGCCAGCAGCGCACTTGGGGGATTTGTTCAGCCCCAGCATTTT. This encodes CASSALGGFVQPQHF.

This chain connects TRBV20-1 to TRBJ2-2, with D perhaps matching TRBD1 or TRBD2 (6 bases each). Deletions cut 8 bases from V and 0 bases from J, with 16 bases between. The germline V gene encodes CDR1 DFQATT and CDR2 SNEGSKA (reference sequence). CDR3 length: 15 residues. The DNA for the CDR3 is TGCAGTATACCGCGGGACACCCCGAACACCGGGGAGCTGTTTTTT. Amino acids: CSIPRDTPNTGELFF.

The CDR3 sequence is CASSTRPGEKLFF. Written as DNA, the CDR3 is TGTGCCAGCAGTACGCGTCCCGGGGAAAAACTGTTTTTT. The chain links TRBV27 to TRBJ1-4; D is unresolved. V lost 5 bases, J lost 8 bases, and 12 bases lay in between. Germline loops: CDR1 MNHEY, CDR2 SMNVEV (reference sequence). The CDR3 has 13 amino acids. Filled out from reference TRBV27 and TRBJ1-4, the complete variable domain reads EAQVTQNPRYLITVTGKKLTVTCSQNMNHEYMSWYRQDPGLGLRQIYYSMNVEVTDKGDVPEGYKVSRKEKRNFPLILESPSPNQTSLYFCASSTRPGEKLFFGSGTQLSVL.

This clonotype has only a few counts. CDR3 loop: CASSPLPTGEAKNIQYF. The CDR3 bases are TGTGCCAGCAGTCCCCTACCAACAGGGGAAGCCAAAAACATTCAGTACTTC. The gene calls are TRBV6-6 and TRBJ2-4; 7 bases are shared with TRBD1. V shed 5 bases and J 0 bases; nucleotides not matched to a gene: 10. Looked up from germline, CDR1 is MNHNY and CDR2 is SVGAGI (reference sequence). The CDR3 totals 17 residues.

V gene TRBV20-1 combines with J gene TRBJ1-5, with TRBD1 matching 8 bases. V shed 0 bases and J 8 bases; nucleotides not matched to a gene: 15. The CDR3 covers 17 residues. Germline CDR1 and CDR2: DFQATT and SNEGSKA (reference sequence). The CDR3 is CSAREAIMTGVGEPQHF. CDR3 coding DNA: TGCAGTGCTAGAGAGGCTATCATGACAGGGGTGGGTGAGCCCCAGCATTTT.

The chain carries TRBV18 and TRBJ2-5, with TRBD2 matching over 7 bases. Trimming removed 6 bases from V and 0 bases from J; junction bases left unmatched: 13. The CDR3 sequence is 17 residues long. CDR1 is KGHSH, CDR2 LQKENI, per germline. Here the CDR3 DNA reads TGTGCCAGCTCGACCAAGGCCCAGCGGGGACACCAAGAGACCCAGTACTTC. Translation: CASSTKAQRGHQETQYF.

The V call is TRBV12-3 or TRBV12-4, the J call TRBJ2-1, with 9 positions matching TRBD2. V trimming: 4 bases; J trimming: 7 bases; junction bases outside the gene matches: 8. The CDR3 is 15 residues long. CDR3 residues: CASSSFGGGANEQFF. CDR3 nucleotide sequence: TGTGCCAGCAGTTCGTTTGGCGGGGGGGCAAATGAGCAGTTCTTC.

This clonotype was recorded a few times. V usage is TRBV6-6 and J usage is TRBJ2-2, with D unclear. Germline lookup yields CDR1 MNHNY and CDR2 SVGAGI (reference sequence). V lost 2 bases and J lost 6, with 13 bases in between. The CDR3 is made up of 15 amino acids. CDR3 nucleotide sequence: TGTGCCAGCAGTTACAGGGTAGCAATATCCGGGGAGCTGTTTTTT. It codes for CASSYRVAISGELFF.

The rearrangement links TRBV7-9 to TRBJ1-2; 7 positions match TRBD1. Trimming at V came to 5 bases and at J to 8 bases, leaving 8 bases not matched to a gene. Germline assignment: CDR1 SEHNR and CDR2 FQNEAQ (reference sequence). The CDR3 consists of 13 residues. The CDR3 spells CASSHQGEEGYTF. As DNA, the CDR3 is TGTGCCAGCAGCCATCAGGGGGAGGAAGGCTACACCTTC.

This clonotype was counted a few times. Mismatch with germline at one junction end may stem from a read error. The V call is TRBV20-1, the J call TRBJ1-2, with a weak D call TRBD1 (5 bases). Germline CDR1 and CDR2: DFQATT and SNEGSKA (reference sequence). The CDR3 covers 15 residues. The CDR3 here is CSARDGAGPFGGCTF. CDR3 bases: TGCAGTGCTAGAGATGGAGCAGGGCCGTTTGGAGGCTGCACCTTC.

The chain employs TRBV20-1 and TRBJ2-3, with TRBD2 matching over 8 bases. J gave up 0 bases and V 3 bases, and 2 bases lay outside the gene matches. The CDR3 runs to 14 residues. Germline lookup yields CDR1 DFQATT and CDR2 SNEGSKA (reference sequence). CDR3 sequence: CSARTSASTDTQYF. The CDR3 DNA reads as TGCAGTGCTAGGACTAGCGCGAGCACAGATACGCAGTATTTT.

This chain connects TRBV24-1 to TRBJ2-1; TRBD2 agrees at 12 bases. The germline gives CDR1 KGHDR, CDR2 SFDVKD. The CDR3 has 17 residues. Losses at the gene ends were 1 base for V and 9 bases for J; bases not matched to a gene: 9. The CDR3 sequence is CATSDFTSSGGAVEQFF. CDR3 coding DNA: TGTGCCACCAGTGATTTTACGTCTAGCGGGGGGGCAGTTGAGCAGTTCTTC.